The source of this T cell receptor beta chain is a study of graft-versus-host responses after intestinal transplantation (dated by TCRdb to the early 2020s). Describing the broader study: The transplants that recipients got were multivisceral, liver-intestinal, or isolated intestinal. Every recipient was given anti-thymocyte globulin induction, then maintenance tacrolimus and steroids for approximately 3 years. After intestinal transplantation, graft-versus-host and host-versus-graft alloreactive T cell clones in the graft, circulation and bone marrow were tracked using bulk TCR-beta CDR3 sequencing. Alloreactive clones were identified by sequencing pre-transplant mixed lymphocyte reaction products and comparing them with unstimulated pre-transplant donor and recipient T cells. A cohort of about 26 intestinal transplant recipients, including one retransplant, was enrolled, and a few patients lacking pretransplant specimens were excluded. Donor T cell macrochimerism was defined as a peak of at least 4% donor T cells among recipient peripheral blood mononuclear cells. Rather than going through the commercial service, samples from a few later patients were sequenced in-house on an Illumina MiSeq and processed with MiXCR.

Libraries came from the immunoSEQ multiplex PCR assay. For most patients, genomic DNA was isolated using the Qiagen DNeasy Blood and Tissue Kit and was shipped frozen to Adaptive Biotechnologies for TCR sequencing. For most patients, high-throughput TCR-beta CDR3 sequencing of genomic DNA was performed by Adaptive Biotechnologies. The paper's data handling went like this. TCR sequencing data were retrieved from Adaptive's ImmunoSEQ software for some 19 patients, whereas three other patients were processed with MiXCR and VDJtools. To correct CD4 versus CD8 sorting errors, sequences present in both subsets at a frequency ratio below 5:1 were removed. CDR3 nucleotide sequences shared between donor and recipient were removed because their origin could not be assigned. To be classed as alloreactive, a clone needed at least 2-fold expansion over unstimulated cells and a minimum CFSE-low frequency of 0.002% (template counts) or 0.001% (read counts). Mappable clones were those detected in sequenced pre-transplant spleen, lymph node, or MLR CFSE-low populations of the donor or recipient. Cumulative frequency of alloreactive clones was calculated as a percentage of all sequences weighted by copy number. What TCRdb holds here is the immuneACCESS table cut down to in-frame rearrangements. Part of the clones is not present; checked against another copy, under half of the missing clones reflect an unresolved V gene, and the others are unexplained. The DNA was the basis for D and trimming; V, J and clone size are from that table. This sample holds under 140,000 clones; about 93% were observed only once. The ten biggest clones cover roughly 0.5% of the sample.

Broader findings and caveats from the paper: Patients with donor T cell macrochimerism had high GvH to HvG T cell clonal ratios in their allografts. Peak levels of circulating GvH clones were associated with declines in HvG clones early after transplant. The conclusions were limited by the relatively low number and heterogeneity of the intestinal transplant patients. GvH clones were found in recipient bone marrow, and some of the GvH clones appeared earlier in ileal mucosa or blood, which is consistent with an intestinal mucosal origin.

Spanning cysteine to phenylalanine, the CDR3 consists of 17 amino acids. The kept DNA is CDR3 alone, 51 bases in frame from the first base. CDR1 is given as SGHDT and CDR2 as YYEEEE, both from the germline V gene. The germline V end is reduced by 0 bases and the J end by 3 bases; junction bases left unmatched: 9. The sample's time point label, in plain terms: cells obtained before transplantation from donor or recipient. CD3+CD4+ and CD3+CD8+ populations were FACS-sorted from unstimulated pre-transplant donor and recipient cells taken from spleen or lymph nodes. As to this clone: Its cognate antigen has yet to be identified. Per-base quality was not reported, and no clone a single base away is much larger than it.

The sequencing here drew on unstimulated CD8+ T cells sorted from spleen or lymph node cells, taken before intestinal transplant. The TCR originated in a human donor who received an intestinal transplant. In this chain, TRBV5-6 is recombined with TRBJ2-7; TRBD2 matches 10 bases in the middle. The CDR3 in this case is CASSLGSGRSNDYEQYF. The nucleotide sequence reads TGTGCCAGCAGCTTGGGTAGCGGGAGGTCGAATGACTACGAGCAGTACTTC.